This T cell receptor (beta chain) was recorded in a study of CD8+ T cells in alopecia areata. General study findings and limits: In scalp samples, resident alphabeta T cells of normal skin are also sequenced. Among patients, TCR sharing was less clear than in mice, a difference possibly due in part to HLA diversity in the patient population.

CD4+ and CD8+ T cells were sorted from PBMCs. Extraction of RNA preceded its reverse transcription into cDNA, which served as the sequencing template. Libraries were prepared by immunoSEQ multiplex PCR; TCRdb keeps only in-frame clonotypes and omits some of them. The table has 200,000 or so clones, about 61% seen once; the top ten hold 4.9%. Germline V CDR1 and CDR2: SGHTA, FQGTGA. This CDR3 has 15 amino acids. V lost 4 bases and J 1 base, leaving 13 bases between the germline ends. Regarding this clone: Its antigen is undetermined.

The sequenced sample consisted of CD8+ T cells sorted from blood. This TCR derives from a human donor in good health. This rearrangement joins TRBV7-3 to TRBJ2-5; D might be TRBD1 (6 bases). CDR3 DNA sequence: TGTGCCAGCAGCTCGGACCCAGGGGTCCAAGAGACCCAGTACTTC. Residues: CASSSDPGVQETQYF. The full variable domain, with the rest looked up from reference TRBV7-3 and TRBJ2-5, is GAGVSQTPSNKVTEKGKYVELRCDPISGHTALYWYRQSLGQGPEFLIYFQGTGAADDSGLPNDRFFAVRPEGSVSTLKIQRTERGDSAVYLCASSSDPGVQETQYFGPGTRLLVL.